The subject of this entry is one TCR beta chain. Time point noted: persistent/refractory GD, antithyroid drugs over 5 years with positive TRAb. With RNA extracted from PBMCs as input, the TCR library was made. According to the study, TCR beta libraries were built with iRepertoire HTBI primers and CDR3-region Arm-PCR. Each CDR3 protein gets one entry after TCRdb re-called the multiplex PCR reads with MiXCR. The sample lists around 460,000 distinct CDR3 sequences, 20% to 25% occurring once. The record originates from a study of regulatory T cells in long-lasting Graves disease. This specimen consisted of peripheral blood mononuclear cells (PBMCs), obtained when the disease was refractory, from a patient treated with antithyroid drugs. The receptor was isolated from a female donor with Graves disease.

CDR3 protein: CASKHSDRENTEAFF. The DNA for the CDR3 is TGTGCCAGCAAACATTCGGACAGGGAGAACACTGAAGCTTTCTTT. The genes are TRBV12-3 or TRBV12-4 and TRBJ1-1; 8 bases agree with TRBD1. CDR3 length: 15 residues. After removal of 7 bases from V and 1 base from J, the junction contained 8 bases not matched to a gene.